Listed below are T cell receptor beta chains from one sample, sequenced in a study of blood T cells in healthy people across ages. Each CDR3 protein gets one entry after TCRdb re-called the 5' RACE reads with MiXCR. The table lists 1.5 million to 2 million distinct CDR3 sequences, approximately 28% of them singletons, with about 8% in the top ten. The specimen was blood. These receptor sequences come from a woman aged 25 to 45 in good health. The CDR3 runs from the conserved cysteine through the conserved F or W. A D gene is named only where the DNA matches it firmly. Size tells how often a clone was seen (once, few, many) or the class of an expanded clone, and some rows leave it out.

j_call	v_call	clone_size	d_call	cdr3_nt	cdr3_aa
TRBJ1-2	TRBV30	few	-	TGTGCCTGGAGAAGAGAGGGCGGCTATGGCTACACCTTC	CAWRREGGYGYTF
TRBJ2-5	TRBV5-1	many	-	TGCGCCAGCAGCTTGGACAGGGTCGGGGAGACCCAGTACTTC	CASSLDRVGETQYF
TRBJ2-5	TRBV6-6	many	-	TGTGCCAGCAGTTACTCGAACACTAGGCAAGAGACCCAGTACTTC	CASSYSNTRQETQYF
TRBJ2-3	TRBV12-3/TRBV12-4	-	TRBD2	TGTGCCAGCAGTCCTCCGGGACTAGCGGGGCCAGATACGCAGTATTTT	CASSPPGLAGPDTQYF
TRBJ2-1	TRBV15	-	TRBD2	TGTGCCACCAGCAGAGTGGCTAGCGGAACATACAATGAGCAGTTCTTC	CATSRVASGTYNEQFF
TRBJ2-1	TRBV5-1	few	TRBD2	TGCGCCAGCAGCCCGGTTGGCGACGCGGGGGGCTTTGAGCAGTTCTTC	CASSPVGDAGGFEQFF
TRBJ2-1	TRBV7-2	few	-	TGTGCCAGCAGCCCTGACTTGGGTCGCAATGAGCAGTTCTTC	CASSPDLGRNEQFF
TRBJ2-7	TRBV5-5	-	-	TGTGCCAGCAGCTTGGGGTCGACAGGTCCCTCCTACGAGCAGTACTTC	CASSLGSTGPSYEQYF
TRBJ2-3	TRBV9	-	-	TGTGCCAGCAGCGTTAAGCCGGAGGGGGTCGTTAGCACAGATACGCAGTATTTT	CASSVKPEGVVSTDTQYF
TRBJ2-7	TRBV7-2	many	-	TGTGCCAGCAGCGTAACCCCTAGCGCCCTGTCCTACGAGCAGTACTTC	CASSVTPSALSYEQYF
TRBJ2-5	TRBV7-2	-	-	TGTGCCAGCAGCTCGCCCGGGATCTTAGAGCAGTACTTC	CASSSPGILEQYF
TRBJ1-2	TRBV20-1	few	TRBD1	TGCAGTGCTCTACCAGTCCGCAGGGGGGGAGACTATGGCTACACCTTC	CSALPVRRGGDYGYTF
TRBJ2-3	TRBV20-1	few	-	TGCAGTGCTGGTTTCGCTATTAGGGGAGATACGCAGTATTTT	CSAGFAIRGDTQYF
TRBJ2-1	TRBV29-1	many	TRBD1	TGCAGCGTTGAAGTGGGGACAGGGTGGAAGGGAGGGAATGAGCAGTTCTTC	CSVEVGTGWKGGNEQFF
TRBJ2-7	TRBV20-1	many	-	TGCAGTGCTAGTGGGGGCGCGGGCGGGAGAGCCTACGAGCAGTACTTC	CSASGGAGGRAYEQYF
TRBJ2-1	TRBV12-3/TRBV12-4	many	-	TGTGCCAGCAAGGGCAGGAGAAACAATGAGCAGTTCTTC	CASKGRRNNEQFF
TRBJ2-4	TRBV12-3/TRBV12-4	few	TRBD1	TGTGCCAGCAGGTCCCAGGGACAGATAGCCAAAAACATTCAGTACTTC	CASRSQGQIAKNIQYF
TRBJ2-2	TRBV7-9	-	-	TGTGCTGCTAAGGGGGGCGGCACCGGGGAGCTGTTTTTT	CAAKGGGTGELFF
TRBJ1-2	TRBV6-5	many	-	TGTGCCAGCAGACGTACCGGACAGACTAACTATGGCTACACCTTC	CASRRTGQTNYGYTF
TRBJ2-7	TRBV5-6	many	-	TGTGCCAGCAGCTTGAGTTCACACTACGAGCAGTACTTC	CASSLSSHYEQYF
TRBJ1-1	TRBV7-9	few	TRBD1	TGTGCCAGCAGCCAGACAGGGGATGGAACTTTCTTT	CASSQTGDGTFF
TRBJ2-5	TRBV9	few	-	TGTGCCAGCAGCGTAGATGGCACCCCCGCTCGGGAGCAGTACTTC	CASSVDGTPAREQYF
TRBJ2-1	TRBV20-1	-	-	TGCAGTGCTCCCAGCCCCCCCTCGGGAAAGCGAGACTACAATGAGCAGTTCTTC	CSAPSPPSGKRDYNEQFF
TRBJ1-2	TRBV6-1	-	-	TGTGCCAGCATGCCCGTACTAAACTATGGCTACACCTTC	CASMPVLNYGYTF
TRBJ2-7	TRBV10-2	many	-	TGCGCCAGCAAGGACAGATACTACGAGCAGTACTTC	CASKDRYYEQYF
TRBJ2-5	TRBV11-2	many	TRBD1	TGTGCCAGCAGCGGAAGGGGACAGGGGGCAGGAGAGACCCAGTACTTC	CASSGRGQGAGETQYF
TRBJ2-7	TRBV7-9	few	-	TGTGCCAGCAGCTTAGGGGTCAGAACCTACGAGCAGTACTTC	CASSLGVRTYEQYF
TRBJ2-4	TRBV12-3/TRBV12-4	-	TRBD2	TGTGCCAGCAGTCCCATGGGACTAGCGCCTTTGGGTGAGCAGTACTTC	CASSPMGLAPLGEQYF
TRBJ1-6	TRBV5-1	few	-	TGCGCCAGCAGCTTGGAAGGACTGCCGGGTTCACCCCTCCACTTT	CASSLEGLPGSPLHF
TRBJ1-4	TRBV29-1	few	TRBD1	TGCGGCGTTGAAGATGCGACCCAGGGGGGAGAAAAACTGTTTTTT	CGVEDATQGGEKLFF
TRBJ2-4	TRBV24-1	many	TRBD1	TGTGCCACCAGTTCGACAGGGGGACCCAAAAACATTCAGTACTTC	CATSSTGGPKNIQYF
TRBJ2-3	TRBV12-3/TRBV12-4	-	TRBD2	TGTGCCAGCAGACCAGGACTAGCGGGGGGGATCCTCACAGATACGCAGTATTTT	CASRPGLAGGILTDTQYF
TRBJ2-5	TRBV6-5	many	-	TGTGCCAGCACCCACCGGGGCTACCAAGAGACCCAGTACTTC	CASTHRGYQETQYF
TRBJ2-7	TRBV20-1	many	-	TGCAGTGCTACCGAAGACATGGGGGACTACGAGCAGTACTTC	CSATEDMGDYEQYF
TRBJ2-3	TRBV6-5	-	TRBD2	TGTGCCAGCAGTTACAGCGGGGCTAGCGGGGGGGATACGCAGTATTTT	CASSYSGASGGDTQYF
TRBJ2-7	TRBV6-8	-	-	TGTGCCAGCACCCTAACGCGGCGGGGTACCTTTGACGAGCAGTACTTC	CASTLTRRGTFDEQYF
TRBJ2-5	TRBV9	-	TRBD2	TGTGCCAGCAGCGTCTCTAGCGGGGGACACCAAGAGACCCGGTACTTC	CASSVSSGGHQETRYF
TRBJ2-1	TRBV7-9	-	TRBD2	TGTGCCAGCAGCTTCTATAGCGGGAGTCTTGTCGATGAGCAGTTCTTC	CASSFYSGSLVDEQFF